The 30 T cell receptor beta chains reported below all come from one sample, sequenced in a study of T-cell memory formation after mild COVID-19. TCRdb used MiXCR to reprocess the 5' RACE reads, holding one entry per CDR3 protein. The sample shows some 190,000 distinct CDR3 sequences, more than 15% of them seen only once. The sample consisted of PBMCs or a T cell subset sorted from them (not recorded which). The origin of the receptors is an adult woman who had mild COVID-19 (a few samples of this study predate the infection). Cell type and time point are not known.

This chain joins TRBV20-1 and TRBJ1-5; 10 positions match TRBD1. Per germline, CDR1 DFQATT and CDR2 SNEGSKA (reference sequence). V lost 4 bases to trimming and J lost 5 bases; unmatched junction nucleotides: 5. The CDR3 consists of 14 residues. The CDR3: CSAITGTGDQPQHF. CDR3 sequence (DNA): TGCAGTGCTATTACCGGGACAGGGGATCAGCCCCAGCATTTT.

This clonotype came up a few times. The chain is built from TRBV5-4 and TRBJ2-3, with 12 nucleotides matching TRBD2. J lost 1 base, V lost 3 bases, and 3 bases had no gene match. The germline CDR1 and CDR2 sequences are SGHNT and YYREEE (reference sequence). The CDR3 has 16 residues. The CDR3 region is CASSSSGRAGTDTQYF. The CDR3 nucleotides are TGTGCCAGCAGCTCTAGCGGGAGGGCGGGCACAGATACGCAGTATTTT. Drawing the rest from reference TRBV5-4 and TRBJ2-3, the complete variable domain is ETGVTQSPTHLIKTRGQQVTLRCSSQSGHNTVSWYQQALGQGPQFIFQYYREEENGRGNFPPRFSGLQFPNYSSELNVNALELDDSALYLCASSSSGRAGTDTQYFGPGTRLTVL.

The chain combines TRBV7-9 with TRBJ2-1; the D is unclear. The CDR3 loop spans 17 amino acids. Germline-derived CDR1 and CDR2 are SEHNR and FQNEAQ (reference sequence). Deletions cut 6 bases from V and 3 bases from J, with 21 bases between. CDR3 amino acids: CASRSSGQIPRYNEQFF. The CDR3 DNA reads TGTGCCAGCAGATCAAGTGGTCAAATACCTCGCTACAATGAGCAGTTCTTC.

The sample holds a few counts of this clonotype. CDR3 in amino acids: CASSQGGGPSLKGYTF. CDR3 nucleotides: TGTGCCAGCAGCCAAGGCGGGGGGCCCTCTCTGAAGGGCTACACCTTC. V and J are TRBV4-2 and TRBJ1-2; possible D gene TRBD1, 6 bases. V was trimmed by 1 base and J by 8 bases, leaving 20 bases between them. The CDR3 has 16 residues. The germline CDR1 and CDR2 sequences are LGHNA and YNFKEQ.

The chain employs TRBV7-2 and TRBJ2-2, with 7 bases lining up with TRBD1. Trimming took 6 bases from V and 6 from J; bases not matched to a gene: 7. Germline lookup yields CDR1 SGHTA and CDR2 FQGNSA. CDR3 size: 14 residues. Here the CDR3 reads CASSPTGPPGELFF. The CDR3 region has the DNA TGTGCCAGCAGTCCGACAGGGCCCCCCGGGGAGCTGTTTTTT.

This chain uses TRBV12-3 or TRBV12-4 with TRBJ2-6; D uncertain. V was shortened by 6 bases and J by 0 bases, with 15 bases between the two germline ends. CDR3 length: 17 residues. CDR3 in DNA: TGTGCCAGCAGCACAAGGCCTCCCGACTCTGGGGCCAACGTCCTGACTTTC. This translates into CASSTRPPDSGANVLTF.

This clonotype came up a few times. V gene TRBV5-1 combines with J gene TRBJ2-3; 14 nucleotides align to TRBD2. Germline V lookup: CDR1 SGHRS, CDR2 YFSETQ. The CDR3 runs to 16 residues. Trimming at V came to 7 bases and at J to 5 bases, leaving 9 bases not matched to a gene. The CDR3, as DNA: TGCGCCAGCGGAAGGGGACTAGCGGGGGAGATAGATACGCAGTATTTT. Its protein is CASGRGLAGEIDTQYF.

The J gene is TRBJ1-1, the V gene TRBV19; no reliable D call. CDR1 LNHDA and CDR2 SQIVND come from the germline V gene (reference sequence). The CDR3 is 14 amino acids. V gave up 1 base and J gave up 0 bases, with 6 bases separating them. The CDR3 coding sequence is TGTGCCAGTAGTATAGGGGGAGTGAACACTGAAGCTTTCTTT. Protein: CASSIGGVNTEAFF.

There are a few counts of this clonotype. This rearrangement joins TRBV5-1 to TRBJ1-1, with 9 positions matching TRBD1. The CDR3 consists of 15 residues. CDR1 and CDR2 from the germline V gene are SGHRS and YFSETQ. Trimming removed 2 bases from V and 3 bases from J; junction bases left unmatched: 5. CDR3 sequence: CASSFLGQGDTEAFF. CDR3 DNA: TGCGCCAGCAGCTTCCTGGGACAGGGAGACACTGAAGCTTTCTTT. The variable domain in full, completed from reference TRBV5-1 and TRBJ1-1, reads KAGVTQTPRYLIKTRGQQVTLSCSPISGHRSVSWYQQTPGQGLQFLFEYFSETQRNKGNFPGRFSGRQFSNSRSEMNVSTLELGDSALYLCASSFLGQGDTEAFFGQGTRLTVV.

The chain joins TRBV25-1 to TRBJ1-1; a weak D match, TRBD1 (6 bases). The CDR3 has 14 residues. Trimming removed 2 bases from V and 6 bases from J, with 13 bases in between. Germline V CDR1 and CDR2: MGHDK, SYGVNS. The CDR3 is CASSETGTYSEAFF. The CDR3, as DNA: TGTGCCAGCAGTGAAACAGGGACCTATTCTGAAGCTTTCTTT.

The V call is TRBV20-1, the J call TRBJ2-5; 12 bases match TRBD2. In germline, CDR1 is DFQATT, CDR2 SNEGSKA (reference sequence). The V and J ends lost 2 bases and 2 bases, in that order; junction bases with no gene match: 3. There are 15 residues in the CDR3. Written as DNA, the CDR3 is TGCAGTGCTAGACCCGGACTAGCGGGGCAAGAGACCCAGTACTTC. Its protein product is CSARPGLAGQETQYF.

This chain connects TRBV10-3 to TRBJ2-7; D is ambiguous. The germline V gene has CDR1 ENHRY and CDR2 SYGVKD. The V end lost 7 bases, the J end lost 7 bases, and 14 bases lay between the germline ends. The CDR3 extends over 12 amino acids. CDR3 bases: TGTGCCATCACACACACCTCGGGTGAGCAGTACTTC. Translated, it gives CAITHTSGEQYF.

A word on this clonotype: At one boundary the junction diverges from the germline segment, which might be a read error. The chain joins TRBV18 to TRBJ2-1, with 10 bases that match TRBD2. The CDR3 sequence is 14 residues long. CDR1 and CDR2 (germline): KGHSH, LQKENI. The CDR3 is CASSPLAGNNEQFF. In DNA form, the CDR3 reads TGTGCCAGCTCCCCACTAGCGGGGAACAATGAGCAGTTCTTC.

This sequence joins TRBV7-9 and TRBJ1-6, with 10 bases fitting TRBD1. The CDR3 runs 16 residues. CDR1 and CDR2 from the germline V gene are SEHNR and FQNEAQ (reference sequence). V lost 6 bases and J lost 7; bases outside the gene matches: 9. The CDR3 region is CASSRQGQGSNSPLHF. In DNA, the CDR3 is TGTGCCAGCAGTAGACAGGGACAGGGGAGCAATTCACCCCTCCACTTT.

The genes are TRBV7-2 and TRBJ2-1, with 11 bases aligning to TRBD2. The V gene's germline CDR1 is SGHTA and CDR2 FQGNSA. V gave up 5 bases and J gave up 12 bases; unmatched junction bases: 12. The CDR3 totals 15 residues. CDR3 protein: CASSIGTSGLQGQFF. The CDR3 coding sequence is TGTGCCAGCAGCATCGGGACTAGCGGCCTACAGGGGCAGTTCTTC.

The V call is TRBV9, the J call TRBJ2-3; no firm D call. The ends were cut back, 0 bases at V and 2 bases at J, with 16 bases in the middle. This CDR3 is 17 amino acids long. Germline CDR1 is SGDLS and CDR2 is YYNGEE. In DNA form, the CDR3 reads TGTGCCAGCAGCGTAGTAGGGTCGCCCAGTTCCACAGATACGCAGTATTTT. It yields the protein CASSVVGSPSSTDTQYF.

In its sample, this clonotype was seen many times. The chain employs TRBV6-2 or TRBV6-3 and TRBJ2-5; D unresolved. This CDR3 is built from 13 residues. Germline CDR1 and CDR2: MNHEY and SVGEGT. Trimming stripped 0 bases from V and 4 bases from J, with 6 bases between. CDR3 protein: CASSYSFSETQYF. The CDR3 coding sequence is TGTGCCAGCAGTTACTCGTTTTCAGAGACCCAGTACTTC.

This clonotype was seen only a few times. The chain is built from TRBV20-1 and TRBJ2-7; 10 bases map to TRBD2. V was clipped by 4 bases and J by 3 bases; unmatched bases: 3. Germline-derived CDR1 and CDR2 are DFQATT and SNEGSKA (reference sequence). The CDR3 loop spans 13 amino acids. CDR3 bases: TGCAGTGCTACTAGCGGGAGATTCTACGAGCAGTACTTC. Amino acid sequence: CSATSGRFYEQYF.

The chain is built from TRBV12-3 or TRBV12-4 and TRBJ1-2; 8 nucleotides line up with TRBD1. There are 15 residues in the CDR3. With V trimmed by 6 bases and J by 4 bases, 10 bases remained unmatched. CDR3 loop: CASRSQRDRFYGYTF. CDR3 bases: TGTGCCAGCAGATCCCAACGGGACAGGTTCTATGGCTACACCTTC.

This clonotype was counted ten times or more. J is TRBJ2-5 and V is TRBV7-2; 7 bases line up with TRBD1. With V trimmed by 8 bases and J by 5 bases, 11 bases remained unmatched. CDR3 size: 14 residues. Germline V gene lookup returns CDR1 SGHTA and CDR2 FQGNSA. The CDR3 DNA is TGTGCCAGCTTACCACAGGGGATCCGGGAGACCCAGTACTTC. Translated: CASLPQGIRETQYF. The entire variable domain, with the rest obtained from reference TRBV7-2 and TRBJ2-5, is as follows: GAGVSQSPSNKVTEKGKDVELRCDPISGHTALYWYRQSLGQGLEFLIYFQGNSAPDKSGLPSDRFSAERTGGSVSTLTIQRTQQEDSAVYLCASLPQGIRETQYFGPGTRLLVL.

This clonotype came up many times. The genes are TRBV18 and TRBJ1-6; D gene unclear. Germline loops: CDR1 KGHSH, CDR2 LQKENI. The length of the CDR3 is 14 residues. V gave up 3 bases and J gave up 6 bases, with 9 bases separating them. CDR3 protein: CASSPDRFNSPLHF. The CDR3 nucleotides are TGTGCCAGCTCACCGGACCGATTTAATTCACCCCTCCACTTT.

This clonotype has at least ten counts. The chain couples TRBV11-2 to TRBJ2-5, with 9 bases aligning to TRBD1. With V trimmed by 0 bases and J by 6 bases, 11 bases remained unmatched. From germline, CDR1 is SGHAT and CDR2 FQNNGV. The CDR3 extends over 17 amino acids. The CDR3 reads CASSLEGGTGSWQTQYF. CDR3 in DNA: TGTGCCAGCAGCTTAGAGGGAGGGACAGGGTCTTGGCAGACCCAGTACTTC.

The J gene is TRBJ1-2, the V gene TRBV3-1; D ambiguous. Deletions cut 0 bases from V and 6 bases from J, with 11 bases between. This CDR3 region has 14 residues. The germline gives CDR1 LGHDT, CDR2 YNNKEL (reference sequence). The CDR3 loop is CASSQDLYRDGYTF. CDR3 nucleotide sequence: TGTGCCAGCAGCCAAGACCTCTACCGAGATGGCTACACCTTC.

The rearrangement joins TRBV15 to TRBJ1-5; 7 bases match TRBD1. Germline V CDR1 and CDR2: LNHNV, YYDKDF (reference sequence). J was trimmed by 3 bases and V by 4 bases; bases with no gene match: 3. This CDR3 spans 14 amino acids. Here the CDR3 DNA reads TGTGCCACCAGCACCGACAGGGTCAATCAGCCCCAGCATTTT. This encodes CATSTDRVNQPQHF.

In its sample, this clonotype was seen a few times. The chain joins TRBV19 to TRBJ1-1, with 9 bases fitting TRBD1. Germline V gives CDR1 LNHDA, CDR2 SQIVND (reference sequence). The CDR3 length is 15 residues. V shed 3 bases, J shed 5 bases, and the junction held 7 bases outside the gene matches. In DNA form, the CDR3 reads TGTGCCAGTAGTATCCGGACAGGGGCGGTAACTGAAGCTTTCTTT. This sequence encodes CASSIRTGAVTEAFF.

V gene TRBV6-5 combines with J gene TRBJ2-3; 8 bases fit TRBD2. The CDR3 runs 16 residues. The trim removed 2 bases at V and 2 bases at J, leaving 6 bases unmatched. CDR1 is MNHEY and CDR2 is SVGAGI in the germline V gene. Written as DNA, the CDR3 is TGTGCCAGCAGTTACGGGGCTAGCGGGTACACAGATACGCAGTATTTT. It encodes CASSYGASGYTDTQYF.

Of note for this clonotype: Relative to the germline gene, one junction end is altered; a read error may explain this. The chain carries TRBV20-1 and TRBJ2-3, with 9 bases matching TRBD1. Per the germline V gene, CDR1 is DFQATT and CDR2 is SNEGSKA (reference sequence). The CDR3 runs to 13 residues. The CDR3 here is CSARVGGGQGRFF. CDR3 DNA: TGCAGTGCTAGAGTTGGGGGGGGACAGGGCCGGTTCTTT.

The V gene is TRBV2, the J gene TRBJ2-5; the match to TRBD2 covers 10 bases. Trimming cost V 6 bases and J 5 bases; bases outside gene matches: 9. CDR1 and CDR2 from the germline V gene are SNHLY and FYNNEI. The CDR3 runs to 15 residues. CDR3 nucleotides: TGTGCCAGCAGACTAGCGGGGCCACCTCGGGAGACCCAGTACTTC. This codes for CASRLAGPPRETQYF.

The V call is TRBV5-1, the J call TRBJ2-1, with D uncertain. V dropped 3 bases and J dropped 6 bases, with 10 bases sitting between them. The CDR3 spans 13 residues. The germline CDR1 and CDR2 sequences are SGHRS and YFSETQ. The CDR3 here is CASSSSPSNEQFF. CDR3 nucleotides: TGCGCCAGCAGCTCGAGCCCCAGCAATGAGCAGTTCTTC.

The chain carries TRBV10-3 and TRBJ1-5; D possibly corresponds to TRBD1 (5 bases). The V end was cut by 2 bases, the J end by 6 bases, with 11 bases between. This CDR3 is built from 14 residues. Germline V gene lookup returns CDR1 ENHRY and CDR2 SYGVKD. The CDR3 is CAISEIRGTQPQHF. The CDR3 DNA is TGTGCCATCAGTGAGATTCGAGGGACTCAGCCCCAGCATTTT.